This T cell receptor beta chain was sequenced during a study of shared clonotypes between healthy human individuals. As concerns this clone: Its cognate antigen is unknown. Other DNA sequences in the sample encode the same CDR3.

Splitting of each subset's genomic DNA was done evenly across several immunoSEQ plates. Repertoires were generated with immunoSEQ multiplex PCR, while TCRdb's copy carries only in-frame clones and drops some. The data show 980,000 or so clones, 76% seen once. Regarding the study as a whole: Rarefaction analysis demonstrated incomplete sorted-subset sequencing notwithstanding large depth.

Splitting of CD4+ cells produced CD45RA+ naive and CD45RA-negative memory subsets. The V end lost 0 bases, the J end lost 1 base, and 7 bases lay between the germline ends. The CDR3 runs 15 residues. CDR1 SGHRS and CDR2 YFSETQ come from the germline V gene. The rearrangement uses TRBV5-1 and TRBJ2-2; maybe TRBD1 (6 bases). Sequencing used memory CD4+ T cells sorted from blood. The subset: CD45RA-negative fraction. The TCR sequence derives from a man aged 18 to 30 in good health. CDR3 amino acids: CASSLAGENTGELFF. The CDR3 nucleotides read TGCGCCAGCAGCTTGGCAGGGGAGAACACCGGGGAGCTGTTTTTT.